Here is one TCR beta chain with its context. The antigen remains undetermined. The CDR3 has 12 amino acids. Trimming pared 5 bases from V and 2 bases from J, leaving 10 bases between. Germline V gene sequence: CDR1 GTSNPN, CDR2 SVGIG (reference sequence). This entry comes from a study of blood T cells in healthy people across ages. They isolated at least 6.5 million PBMCs from each sample. For the second PCR, which ran for about 7 to 11 cycles, a sample-barcoded 5' primer and a J-beta primer mix were used. TCRdb re-analysed the 5' RACE reads in MiXCR, keeping a single row per CDR3 protein. The sample has roughly 640,000 distinct CDR3 sequences; under 30% are singletons. The study, taken as a whole, reports: As age increased, TCR beta diversity per million T cells fell in a roughly linear fashion. Higher diversity and more naive CD4+ cells were features of long-lived donors, compared to aged donors.

This chain connects TRBV30 to TRBJ2-7; TRBD1 might be the D (6 bases). Sequencing was done on a sample of blood. This clonotype was sampled from an elderly woman in good health. The CDR3, as DNA: TGTGCCTGGGGGACATTTACCTACGAGCAGTACTTC. As protein: CAWGTFTYEQYF.